The 24 T cell receptor beta chains in this list originate from one sample, sequenced in a study of blood T cell repertoires in COVID-19. Method: immunoSEQ multiplex PCR; TCRdb's copy keeps in-frame clones and lacks some. The sample holds about 45,000 clones; approximately 80% are singletons and the top ten take roughly 19%. What was sequenced was peripheral blood. The receptors were sampled from a man between 65 and 85 years old with acute or convalescent COVID-19.

In the case of this clone: At one end the junction does not follow the germline gene, possibly because of a read error. This sequence joins TRBV12-5 and TRBJ1-2; the match to TRBD1 covers 7 bases. Germline V gene data show CDR1 as LGHNT and CDR2 as FRNRAP. The CDR3 runs 11 residues. The CDR3 DNA reads TGTGCTAGTGGTTTGGGACAGGGATATTGCTTC. It codes for CASGLGQGYCF.

The chain couples TRBV6-5 to TRBJ1-4, with TRBD1 as a possible D gene (5 bases). The CDR3 length is 14 residues. CDR1 and CDR2 (germline): MNHEY, SVGAGI. V gave up 6 bases and J gave up 6 bases, with 14 bases separating them. The CDR3 DNA is TGTGCCAGCAGGATCCAGGGAGGGGATGAAAAACTGTTTTTT. Protein: CASRIQGGDEKLFF.

This rearrangement joins TRBV30 to TRBJ1-2, with D possibly TRBD1 on 5 matching bases. V lost 2 bases and J lost 8, with 12 bases in between. The CDR3 runs 12 residues. CDR1 and CDR2 from the germline V gene are GTSNPN and SVGIG (reference sequence). This CDR3 is CAWSQTVDGYTF. The CDR3 coding sequence is TGTGCCTGGAGTCAGACAGTGGACGGCTACACCTTC.

The chain is built from TRBV19 and TRBJ2-1; 11 nucleotides agree with TRBD2. The junction had 8 bases not matched to a gene; V was cut back by 7 bases and J by 0 bases. CDR1 is LNHDA and CDR2 is SQIVND in the germline V gene (reference sequence). This CDR3 has 17 amino acids. The CDR3 bases are TGTGCCAGTAAGGGCCTAGCGGGGGGCTCCTCCTACAATGAGCAGTTCTTC. Translation: CASKGLAGGSSYNEQFF.

The genes are TRBV6-6 and TRBJ1-5, with D unclear. CDR1 is MNHNY, CDR2 SVGAGI, per germline (reference sequence). V lost 10 bases and J 6 bases, leaving 19 bases between the germline ends. The CDR3 consists of 14 residues. CDR3 in amino acids: CATYSGSGFQPQHF. The CDR3 DNA is TGTGCCACGTACTCGGGGAGCGGGTTTCAGCCCCAGCATTTT.

As to this clone: This specimen includes other DNA sequences encoding the same CDR3. The chain links TRBV2 to TRBJ1-1; possible D gene TRBD1, 5 bases. The CDR3 length is 13 residues. Trimming removed 5 bases from V and 1 base from J, with 8 bases in between. The germline CDR1 and CDR2 sequences are SNHLY and FYNNEI. The CDR3 DNA follows: TGTGCCAGCAGTCAGGGTGAGAACACTGAAGCTTTCTTT. Its translation is CASSQGENTEAFF.

This clone appeared a few times. The gene calls are TRBV7-9 and TRBJ1-2; 7 nucleotides match TRBD1. This CDR3 contains 12 residues. Trimming removed 7 bases from V and 4 bases from J; junction bases left unmatched: 3. The germline CDR1 and CDR2 sequences are SEHNR and FQNEAQ (reference sequence). Written as DNA, the CDR3 is TGTGCCAGCAAGGGACAGATCTATGGCTACACCTTC. This encodes CASKGQIYGYTF.

The genes are TRBV19 and TRBJ2-1; 13 positions agree with TRBD2. The germline V gene has CDR1 LNHDA and CDR2 SQIVND (reference sequence). V lost 5 bases and J lost 2; bases outside the gene matches: 9. CDR3 length equals 18 residues. CDR3 loop: CASSLGLAGAVTYNEQFF. In DNA form, the CDR3 reads TGTGCCAGTAGTCTCGGACTAGCGGGGGCCGTAACCTACAATGAGCAGTTCTTC.

The chain links TRBV10-1 to TRBJ2-3; D may be TRBD1 (6 bases). The CDR3 is 18 residues long. Trimming removed 4 bases at V and 0 bases at J, with 20 bases between. In germline, CDR1 is WNHNN, CDR2 SYGVQD (reference sequence). The CDR3 is CASSGGQPVFYSTDTQYF. The CDR3, as DNA: TGCGCCAGCAGTGGGGGACAACCGGTTTTCTATAGCACAGATACGCAGTATTTT.

The chain couples TRBV11-3 to TRBJ2-7, with 10 bases identical to TRBD1. Per the germline V gene, CDR1 is SGHNT and CDR2 is YENEEA. V dropped 4 bases and J dropped 3; count of bases not matched to a gene: 3. This CDR3 has 14 amino acids. CDR3 loop: CASSSGDRGYEQYF. As DNA, the CDR3 is TGTGCCAGCAGCTCGGGGGACAGGGGCTACGAGCAGTACTTC.

The J gene is TRBJ2-1, the V gene TRBV18; the D gene is possibly TRBD1 (5 bases). Germline lookup yields CDR1 KGHSH and CDR2 LQKENI. The CDR3 loop spans 13 amino acids. Trimming removed 3 bases at V and 8 bases at J, with 11 bases between. CDR3 region: CASSPLVRDEQFF. CDR3 bases: TGTGCCAGCTCACCCCTGGTCAGGGATGAGCAGTTCTTC.

The chain couples TRBV29-1 to TRBJ2-1, with 7 bases identical to TRBD1. The length of the CDR3 is 14 residues. Trimming took 8 bases from V and 4 from J; bases not matched to a gene: 11. Germline lookup yields CDR1 SQVTM and CDR2 ANQGSEA. The chain's CDR3 is CSYFPGTDYNEQFF. The CDR3 DNA sequence: TGCAGCTATTTCCCCGGGACAGATTACAATGAGCAGTTCTTC.

The chain links TRBV4-2 to TRBJ2-2, with 11 bases identical to TRBD2. The CDR3 is made up of 15 amino acids. Germline V gives CDR1 LGHNA, CDR2 YNFKEQ. The V gene end was trimmed by 4 bases and the J gene end by 6 bases; junction bases not matched to a gene: 4. The CDR3 DNA reads TGTGCCAGCAGCCTAGCGGGGGGGGTCGCCGGGGAGCTGTTTTTT. This sequence encodes CASSLAGGVAGELFF.

The chain employs TRBV6-5 and TRBJ1-1, with 7 bases aligning to TRBD1. CDR1 is MNHEY and CDR2 is SVGAGI in the germline V gene. The V gene end was trimmed by 7 bases and the J gene end by 5 bases; junction bases not matched to a gene: 10. This CDR3 is 14 amino acids long. CDR3: CASTPLEGATEAFF. In DNA, the CDR3 is TGTGCCAGCACCCCTCTGGAGGGGGCTACTGAAGCTTTCTTT.

The chain combines TRBV19 with TRBJ2-7; D perhaps matches TRBD1 (7 bases). This CDR3 region has 15 residues. The germline V gene has CDR1 LNHDA and CDR2 SQIVND (reference sequence). Trimming removed 5 bases from V and 0 bases from J, with 14 bases in between. In DNA form, the CDR3 reads TGTGCCAGTAGTCAGGGGGGCTACAGCTCCTACGAGCAGTACTTC. This gives the protein CASSQGGYSSYEQYF.

V gene TRBV7-9 combines with J gene TRBJ1-2; D is unclear. CDR3 length equals 16 residues. The germline CDR1 and CDR2 sequences are SEHNR and FQNEAQ (reference sequence). V shed 2 bases and J shed 2 bases, with 15 bases lying between them. CDR3 sequence reads: CASSLNSPPGNYGYTF. DNA for the CDR3: TGTGCCAGCAGCTTAAACTCTCCCCCGGGGAACTATGGCTACACCTTC.

This chain joins TRBV9 and TRBJ2-3, with 12 bases identical to TRBD2. Losses at the gene ends were 3 bases for V and 5 bases for J; bases not matched to a gene: 1. CDR1 is SGDLS and CDR2 is YYNGEE in the germline V gene. This CDR3 is built from 14 residues. CDR3 DNA sequence: TGTGCCAGCAGCGGACTAGCGGGGGAAGATACGCAGTATTTT. The encoded protein is CASSGLAGEDTQYF.

The chain joins TRBV19 to TRBJ1-2; TRBD1 agrees at 8 bases. This CDR3 is 16 amino acids long. Unmatched junction bases numbered 7, after V lost 4 bases and J lost 0 bases. CDR1 is LNHDA, CDR2 SQIVND, per germline (reference sequence). CDR3 region: CASSTRTGITNYGYTF. Here the CDR3 DNA reads TGTGCCAGTAGTACGCGGACAGGGATCACTAACTATGGCTACACCTTC.

V usage is TRBV6-5 and J usage is TRBJ1-5; 9 bases align to TRBD1. Looked up from germline, CDR1 is MNHEY and CDR2 is SVGAGI. CDR3 length equals 12 residues. V dropped 4 bases and J dropped 15; count of bases not matched to a gene: 7. Here the CDR3 reads CASSSGQGLLHF. CDR3 DNA sequence: TGTGCCAGCAGTTCGGGACAGGGCTTGTTGCATTTT.

V gene TRBV4-3 combines with J gene TRBJ1-2, with TRBD1 matching over 8 bases. The CDR3 loop spans 15 amino acids. The trim removed 4 bases at V and 8 bases at J, leaving 12 bases unmatched. Looked up from germline, CDR1 is LGHNA and CDR2 is YSLEER. The CDR3 reads CASSPRVSGGGGYTF. In nucleotides, the CDR3 is TGCGCCAGCAGCCCTCGCGTGTCAGGGGGCGGGGGCTACACCTTC.

The chain carries TRBV19 and TRBJ1-4; 8 bases match TRBD1. The V gene end was trimmed by 3 bases and the J gene end by 8 bases; junction bases not matched to a gene: 8. Germline CDR1 and CDR2: LNHDA and SQIVND (reference sequence). This CDR3 has 15 amino acids. The CDR3 coding sequence is TGTGCCAGTAGTATCCCGACAGGGGCAGGAGAAAAACTGTTTTTT. As protein: CASSIPTGAGEKLFF.

The chain combines TRBV6-4 with TRBJ1-5, with D possibly TRBD1 on 6 matching bases. V was trimmed by 6 bases and J by 5 bases, leaving 14 bases between them. Germline V gene lookup returns CDR1 MRHNA and CDR2 SNTAGT. This CDR3 contains 14 residues. The CDR3 protein is CASSPGEGDQPQHF. The CDR3 region has the DNA TGTGCCAGCAGCCCAGGGGAGGGGGATCAGCCCCAGCATTTT.

Sample share makes this clone medium-sized (0.01 to 0.1%). The rearrangement joins TRBV19 to TRBJ1-6, with 10 bases fitting TRBD1. This CDR3 is 19 amino acids long. V lost 6 bases to trimming and J lost 12 bases; unmatched junction nucleotides: 23. Germline values: CDR1 LNHDA, CDR2 SQIVND (reference sequence). The CDR3 DNA sequence: TGTGCCAGTAGAGATCCCGGGACAGGGGTCCCGGAACGTCAGGGACCCCTCCACTTT. It yields the protein CASRDPGTGVPERQGPLHF.

The genes are TRBV9 and TRBJ1-2; TRBD1 matches 10 bases. Germline V gene data show CDR1 as SGDLS and CDR2 as YYNGEE. V was pared by 2 bases and J by 0 bases, with 7 bases of the junction left unmatched. This CDR3 has 17 residues. Here the CDR3 reads CASSVLDRGRSNYGYTF. The CDR3 nucleotides read TGTGCCAGCAGCGTTCTCGACAGGGGGCGGTCTAACTATGGCTACACCTTC.